This note documents a single T cell receptor beta chain sequence. Its antigen is unidentified. A much bigger clone sits one base away, suggesting this may be a read error. Using its own MiXCR run on the reads, TCRdb lists one record per CDR3 protein. This sample has under 450,000 distinct CDR3 sequences; about 35% occur once, and the top ten carry roughly 14%. The data stem from a study of T cell repertoires in cytomegalovirus infection. About the research overall: CMV epitopes that were recently identified and HLA-C-restricted were used alongside well-studied HLA-B-restricted ones. TCR beta signatures that were public indicated CMV infection and matching HLA type.

Study observations and caveats: In two of eight donors, the top clonotype was HLA-C-restricted CMV-specific. Cumulative frequency of public TCR beta families picked out carriers of CMV plus the relevant HLA.

The clonotype comes from a human donor in good health (CMV status not recorded). Some clones in this sample may be carry-over from other donors' samples. The sequences come from cultured PBMCs, collected from culture after CMV antigen stimulation.

Here the CDR3 reads CASRPGTYNEQFF. The CDR3 DNA reads TGTGCCAGCAGACCCGGGACCTACAATGAGCAGTTCTTC. The V and J genes are TRBV6-5 and TRBJ2-1, with a weak D call TRBD2 (5 bases). CDR1 and CDR2 from the germline V gene are MNHEY and SVGAGI. Trimming pared 6 bases from V and 2 bases from J, leaving 8 bases between. CDR3 length equals 13 residues.